Below, 4 T cell receptor beta chains from the same sample are listed, as sequenced in a study of T cell repertoires in cytomegalovirus infection. Using its own MiXCR run on the reads, TCRdb lists one record per CDR3 protein. Among around 78,000 distinct CDR3 sequences listed, roughly 37% were seen once. The antigens for these receptors are not known. The sequencing used CD8+ T cells from cultured PBMCs, collected from culture after CMV antigen stimulation. The origin of the receptors is a human donor in good health (CMV status not recorded). Some clones in this sample may be carry-over from other donors' samples.

The V call is TRBV27, the J call TRBJ2-7; 9 bases are shared with TRBD2. Germline V gene data show CDR1 as MNHEY and CDR2 as SMNVEV (reference sequence). Unmatched junction bases numbered 5, after V lost 0 bases and J lost 2 bases. The CDR3 runs to 16 residues. The CDR3: CASSLSGLAPAYEQYF. As DNA, the CDR3 is TGTGCCAGCAGTTTATCAGGACTAGCGCCTGCCTACGAGCAGTACTTC.

The chain links TRBV27 to TRBJ2-7; no clear D. Trimming took 3 bases from V and 3 from J, leaving 9 bases between them. Germline CDR1 MNHEY, CDR2 SMNVEV (reference sequence). The CDR3 sequence is 13 residues long. CDR3 amino acids: CASSFRQHYEQYF. In nucleotides, the CDR3 is TGTGCCAGCAGTTTCCGGCAGCACTACGAGCAGTACTTC.

The table lists this clonotype with a few counts. The J gene is TRBJ1-1, the V gene TRBV4-1; D unresolved. The germline V and J ends were trimmed by 0 bases and 2 bases, with 7 bases remaining between them. CDR1 is MGHRA, CDR2 YSYEKL, per germline. This CDR3 comprises 14 residues. The CDR3 protein is CASSQDPANTEAFF. The CDR3 DNA reads as TGCGCCAGCAGCCAAGATCCGGCAAACACTGAAGCTTTCTTT.

The V gene is TRBV4-1, the J gene TRBJ1-1; no definite D call. Germline lookup yields CDR1 MGHRA and CDR2 YSYEKL. The CDR3 consists of 11 residues. Deletions cut 0 bases from V and 7 bases from J, with 3 bases between. The CDR3 here is CASSQEREAFF. The CDR3 coding sequence is TGCGCCAGCAGCCAAGAGCGTGAAGCTTTCTTT.